This T cell receptor beta chain was found in a study of shared clonotypes between healthy human individuals. Findings and limits, study-wide: In contrast to clonotypes shared by all four donors, non-shared clonotypes had lower generation probabilities.

Genomic DNA of every subset was divided equally among multiple immunoSEQ plates. Original analysis: Without quality scores, immunoSEQ junctional reads could not be filtered like full-length reads. Here immunoSEQ multiplex PCR was the method, and the copy in TCRdb shows in-frame clones only, minus some. Clone size and the V and J calls come from that table; the DNA yielded D and trimming. The table shows approximately 720,000 clones, with 92% occurring only once. Worth noting for this clone: Its matching antigen is unknown.

The naive CD8 subset, CD45RO-negative cells positively selected for CCR7, excluded terminally differentiated effector memory CD45RA+ cells. The clonotype comes from a man younger than 40 in good health. The sequencing sample was made of naive CD8+ T cells sorted from blood.

The CDR3 DNA is TGTGCCAGCAGCTCCGGGGGCCTCCAAGAGACCCAGTACTTC. Translating it yields CASSSGGLQETQYF. The chain combines TRBV9 with TRBJ2-5, with D perhaps matching TRBD1 or TRBD2 (6 bases each). The CDR3 totals 14 residues. Germline V CDR1 and CDR2: SGDLS, YYNGEE. Trimming removed 4 bases from V and 1 base from J, with 11 bases in between.